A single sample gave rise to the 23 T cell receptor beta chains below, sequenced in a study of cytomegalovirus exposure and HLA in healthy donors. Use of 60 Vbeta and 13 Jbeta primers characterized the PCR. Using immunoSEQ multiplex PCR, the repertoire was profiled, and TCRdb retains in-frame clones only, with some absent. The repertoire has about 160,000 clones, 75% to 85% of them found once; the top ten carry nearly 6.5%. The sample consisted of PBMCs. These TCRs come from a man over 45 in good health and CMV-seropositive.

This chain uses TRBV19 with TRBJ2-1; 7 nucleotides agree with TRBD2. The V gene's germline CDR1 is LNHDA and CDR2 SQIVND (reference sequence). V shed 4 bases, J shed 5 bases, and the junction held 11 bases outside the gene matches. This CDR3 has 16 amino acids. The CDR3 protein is CASSKDPQRGDNEQFF. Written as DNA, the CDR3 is TGTGCCAGTAGTAAAGATCCCCAGCGGGGAGACAATGAGCAGTTCTTC.

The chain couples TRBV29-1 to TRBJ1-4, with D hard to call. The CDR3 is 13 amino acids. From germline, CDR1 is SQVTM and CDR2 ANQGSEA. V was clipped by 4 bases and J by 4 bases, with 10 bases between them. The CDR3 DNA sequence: TGCAGCGTTGCTTCTCCGGGTAATGAAAAACTGTTTTTT. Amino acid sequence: CSVASPGNEKLFF.

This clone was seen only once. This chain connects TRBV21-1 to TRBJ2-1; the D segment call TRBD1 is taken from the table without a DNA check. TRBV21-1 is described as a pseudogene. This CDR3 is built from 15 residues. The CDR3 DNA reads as TGTGCCAGCAGCAAAGACAGGGTAAGCTACAATGAGCAGTTCTTC. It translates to CASSKDRVSYNEQFF.

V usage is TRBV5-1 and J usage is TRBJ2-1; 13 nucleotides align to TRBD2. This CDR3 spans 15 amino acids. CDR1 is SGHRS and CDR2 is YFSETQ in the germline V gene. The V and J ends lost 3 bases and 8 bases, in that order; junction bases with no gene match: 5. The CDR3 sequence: CASSSTSGRVDEQFF. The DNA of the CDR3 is TGCGCCAGCAGCTCAACTAGCGGGAGGGTTGATGAGCAGTTCTTC. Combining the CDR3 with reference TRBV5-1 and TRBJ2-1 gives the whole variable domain KAGVTQTPRYLIKTRGQQVTLSCSPISGHRSVSWYQQTPGQGLQFLFEYFSETQRNKGNFPGRFSGRQFSNSRSEMNVSTLELGDSALYLCASSSTSGRVDEQFFGPGTRLTVL.

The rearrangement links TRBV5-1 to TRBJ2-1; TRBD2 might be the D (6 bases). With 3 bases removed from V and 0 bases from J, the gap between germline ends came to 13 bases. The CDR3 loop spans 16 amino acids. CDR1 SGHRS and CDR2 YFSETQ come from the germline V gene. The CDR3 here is CASSSSSAHSYNEQFF. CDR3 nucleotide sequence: TGCGCCAGCAGCTCCTCTAGCGCCCACTCCTACAATGAGCAGTTCTTC.

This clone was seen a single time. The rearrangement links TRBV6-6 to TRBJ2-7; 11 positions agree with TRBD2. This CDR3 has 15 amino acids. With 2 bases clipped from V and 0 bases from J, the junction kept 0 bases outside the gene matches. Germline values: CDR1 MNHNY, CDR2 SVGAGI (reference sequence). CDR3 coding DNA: TGTGCCAGCAGTTACACTAGCGGGAGCTCCTACGAGCAGTACTTC. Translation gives CASSYTSGSSYEQYF.

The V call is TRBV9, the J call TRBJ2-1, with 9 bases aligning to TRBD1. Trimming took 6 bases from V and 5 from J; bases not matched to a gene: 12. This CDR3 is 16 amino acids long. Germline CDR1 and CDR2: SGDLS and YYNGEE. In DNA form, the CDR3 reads TGTGCCAGCACCCAGACAGGGGGATCAGGCAACAATGAGCAGTTCTTC. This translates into CASTQTGGSGNNEQFF. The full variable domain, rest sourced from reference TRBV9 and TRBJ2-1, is DSGVTQTPKHLITATGQRVTLRCSPRSGDLSVYWYQQSLDQGLQFLIQYYNGEERAKGNILERFSAQQFPDLHSELNLSSLELGDSALYFCASTQTGGSGNNEQFFGPGTRLTVL.

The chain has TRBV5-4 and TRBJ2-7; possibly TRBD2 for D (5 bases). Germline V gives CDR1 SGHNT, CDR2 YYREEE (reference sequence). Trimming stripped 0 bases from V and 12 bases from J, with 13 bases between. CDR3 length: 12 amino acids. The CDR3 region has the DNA TGTGCCAGCAGCTTGGATGGAACTAGGGTGTACGTC. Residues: CASSLDGTRVYV.

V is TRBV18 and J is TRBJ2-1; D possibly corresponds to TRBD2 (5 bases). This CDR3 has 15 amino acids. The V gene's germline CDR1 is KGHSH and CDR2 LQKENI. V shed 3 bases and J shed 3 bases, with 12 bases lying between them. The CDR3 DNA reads TGTGCCAGCTCACCGAGACTACAAGACTACAATGAGCAGTTCTTC. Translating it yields CASSPRLQDYNEQFF.

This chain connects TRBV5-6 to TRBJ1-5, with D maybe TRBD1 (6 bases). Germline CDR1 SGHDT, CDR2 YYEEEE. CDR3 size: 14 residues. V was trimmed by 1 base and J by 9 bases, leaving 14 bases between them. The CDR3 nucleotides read TGTGCCAGCAGCTTGAGGGCAGGGGCTACGCCCCAGCATTTT. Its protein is CASSLRAGATPQHF.

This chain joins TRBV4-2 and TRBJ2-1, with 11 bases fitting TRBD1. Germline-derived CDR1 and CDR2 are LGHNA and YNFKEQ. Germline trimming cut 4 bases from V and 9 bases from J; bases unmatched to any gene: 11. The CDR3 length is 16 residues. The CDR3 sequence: CASSLGQGARGAEQFF. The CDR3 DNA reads TGTGCCAGCAGCCTAGGACAGGGGGCGCGGGGTGCTGAGCAGTTCTTC.

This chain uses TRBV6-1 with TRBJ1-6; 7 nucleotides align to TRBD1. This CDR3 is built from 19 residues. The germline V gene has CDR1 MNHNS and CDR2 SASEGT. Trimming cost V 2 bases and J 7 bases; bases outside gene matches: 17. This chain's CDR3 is CASSERGLTGDAPNSPLHF. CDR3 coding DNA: TGTGCCAGCAGTGAAAGGGGCCTAACAGGGGACGCACCGAATTCACCCCTCCACTTT.

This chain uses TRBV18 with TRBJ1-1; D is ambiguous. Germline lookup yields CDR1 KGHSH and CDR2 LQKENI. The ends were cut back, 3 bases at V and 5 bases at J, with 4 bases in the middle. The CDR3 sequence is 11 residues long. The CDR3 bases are TGTGCCAGCTCACCGGCTACTGAAGCTTTCTTT. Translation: CASSPATEAFF.

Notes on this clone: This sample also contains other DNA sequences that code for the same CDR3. The CDR3 bases are TGTGCCAGCTCCCCGGGACAGGGAGAAGCTTTCTTT. This encodes CASSPGQGEAFF. This chain links TRBV18 with TRBJ1-1; 9 nucleotides agree with TRBD1. The CDR3 runs 12 residues. With V trimmed by 6 bases and J by 8 bases, 4 bases remained unmatched. Looked up from germline, CDR1 is KGHSH and CDR2 is LQKENI.

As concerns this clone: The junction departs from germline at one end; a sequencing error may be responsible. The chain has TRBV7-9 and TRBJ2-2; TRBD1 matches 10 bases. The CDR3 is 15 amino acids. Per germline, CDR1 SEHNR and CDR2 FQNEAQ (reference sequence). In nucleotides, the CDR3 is TGTTCCAGCAGCTTCGGGACAGGGGTCACCGGGGAGCTGTTTTTT. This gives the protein CSSSFGTGVTGELFF.

In DNA, the CDR3 is TGTGCCAGCAGTGTTCGGAGTTCCAATCAGCCCCAGCATTTT. It translates to CASSVRSSNQPQHF. This sequence joins TRBV28 and TRBJ1-5, with D uncertain. Trimming shortened V by 5 bases and J by 3 bases, and 11 bases separated the two germline ends. The V gene's germline CDR1 is MDHEN and CDR2 SYDVKM. This CDR3 is built from 14 residues. The full variable domain, in which reference TRBV28 and TRBJ1-5 provide the parts outside the CDR3, is DVKVTQSSRYLVKRTGEKVFLECVQDMDHENMFWYRQDPGLGLRLIYFSYDVKMKEKGDIPEGYSVSREKKERFSLILESASTNQTSMYLCASSVRSSNQPQHFGDGTRLSIL.

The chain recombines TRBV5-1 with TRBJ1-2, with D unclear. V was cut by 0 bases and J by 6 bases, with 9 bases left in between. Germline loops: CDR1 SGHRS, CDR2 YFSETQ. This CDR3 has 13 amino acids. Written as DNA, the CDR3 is TGCGCCAGCAGCTTGGCCGTAGCGAATGGCTACACCTTC. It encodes CASSLAVANGYTF.

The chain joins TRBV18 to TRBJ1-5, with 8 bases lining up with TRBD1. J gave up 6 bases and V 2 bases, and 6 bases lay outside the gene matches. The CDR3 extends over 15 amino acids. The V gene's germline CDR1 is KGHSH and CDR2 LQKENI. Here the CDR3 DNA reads TGTGCCAGCTCACCAGATACAGGGGGTAGTCAGCCCCAGCATTTT. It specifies CASSPDTGGSQPQHF.

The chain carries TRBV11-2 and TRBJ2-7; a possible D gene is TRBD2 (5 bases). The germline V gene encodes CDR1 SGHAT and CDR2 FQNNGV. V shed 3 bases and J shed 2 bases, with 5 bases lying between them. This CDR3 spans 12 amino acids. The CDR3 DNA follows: TGTGCCAGCAGCTTCGGGACCTACGAGCAGTACTTC. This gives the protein CASSFGTYEQYF.

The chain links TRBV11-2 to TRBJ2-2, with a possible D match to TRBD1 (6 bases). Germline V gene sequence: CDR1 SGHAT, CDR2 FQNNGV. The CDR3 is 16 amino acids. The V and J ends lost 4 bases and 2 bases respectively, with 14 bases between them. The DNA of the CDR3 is TGTGCCAGCAGCTCCTTTGGACAGCTAAACACCGGGGAGCTGTTTTTT. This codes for CASSSFGQLNTGELFF.

CDR3 sequence: CASSPDSYSNQPQHF. CDR3 DNA: TGCGCCAGCAGCCCGGACAGCTATAGCAATCAGCCCCAGCATTTT. The chain joins TRBV5-1 to TRBJ1-5, with a weak D call TRBD1 (6 bases). V was clipped by 4 bases and J by 0 bases, with 11 bases between them. In germline, CDR1 is SGHRS, CDR2 YFSETQ. The length of the CDR3 is 15 residues.

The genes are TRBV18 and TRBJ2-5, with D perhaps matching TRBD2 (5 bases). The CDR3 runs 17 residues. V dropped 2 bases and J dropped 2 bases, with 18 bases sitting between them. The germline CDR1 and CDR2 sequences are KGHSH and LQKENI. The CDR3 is CASSPGFVGPGQETQYF. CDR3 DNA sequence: TGTGCCAGCTCACCAGGCTTTGTAGGGCCGGGGCAAGAGACCCAGTACTTC.

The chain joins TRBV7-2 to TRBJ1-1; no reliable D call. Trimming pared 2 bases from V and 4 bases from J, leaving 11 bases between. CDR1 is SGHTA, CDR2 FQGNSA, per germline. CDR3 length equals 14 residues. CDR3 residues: CASSLRHRGTEAFF. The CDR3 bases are TGTGCCAGCAGCTTAAGGCATAGAGGCACTGAAGCTTTCTTT.